The 12 T cell receptor beta chains listed next were all sequenced from one sample in a study of shared clonotypes between healthy human individuals. Produced via immunoSEQ multiplex PCR; TCRdb's table is partial and in-frame only. The data contain around 1.4 million clones, approximately 98.5% of them seen just once; the ten biggest clones take up roughly 0.36%. The material sequenced was naive CD4+ T cells sorted from blood. This sample's subset: CD45RA+ positively selected. The receptors stem from a man aged 25 to 40 in good health.

V gene TRBV5-4 combines with J gene TRBJ2-5; 10 bases fit TRBD2. The CDR3 totals 17 residues. Germline V gene data show CDR1 as SGHNT and CDR2 as YYREEE (reference sequence). V shed 6 bases and J 2 bases; nucleotides not matched to a gene: 13. The CDR3 region is CASTRKGGLASQETQYF. The CDR3 DNA follows: TGTGCCAGCACCCGGAAAGGGGGACTAGCGTCACAAGAGACCCAGTACTTC.

The chain uses TRBV14 and TRBJ2-1; D possibly corresponds to TRBD1 (6 bases). Trimming cost V 0 bases and J 4 bases, with 16 bases left between them. Germline CDR1 and CDR2: SGHDN and FVKESK. The CDR3 contains 17 residues. CDR3 nucleotide sequence: TGTGCCAGCAGCCAAGATCTTGTGGGACAACGTTACAATGAGCAGTTCTTC. Translation gives CASSQDLVGQRYNEQFF. Full variable domain (missing parts from reference TRBV14 and TRBJ2-1): EAGVTQFPSHSVIEKGQTVTLRCDPISGHDNLYWYRRVMGKEIKFLLHFVKESKQDESGMPNNRFLAERTGGTYSTLKVQPAELEDSGVYFCASSQDLVGQRYNEQFFGPGTRLTVL.

The chain links TRBV28 to TRBJ2-1, with 7 bases fitting TRBD2. Per the germline V gene, CDR1 is MDHEN and CDR2 is SYDVKM. After removal of 4 bases from V and 7 bases from J, the junction contained 25 bases not matched to a gene. CDR3 length equals 20 residues. This CDR3 reads CASSSIHHKRLRRERNEQFF. The CDR3 DNA follows: TGTGCCAGCAGTTCAATCCACCACAAACGACTCAGGCGGGAGAGGAATGAGCAGTTCTTC. Filled out from reference TRBV28 and TRBJ2-1, the complete variable domain reads DVKVTQSSRYLVKRTGEKVFLECVQDMDHENMFWYRQDPGLGLRLIYFSYDVKMKEKGDIPEGYSVSREKKERFSLILESASTNQTSMYLCASSSIHHKRLRRERNEQFFGPGTRLTVL.

The gene calls are TRBV4-1 and TRBJ2-2; D gene ambiguous. CDR1 is MGHRA, CDR2 YSYEKL, per germline. V lost 6 bases and J lost 1, with 12 bases in between. The CDR3 is 15 amino acids. The CDR3 DNA sequence: TGCGCCAGCAGTCACGGAACCGTGAACACCGGGGAGCTGTTTTTT. It encodes CASSHGTVNTGELFF.

As concerns this clone: The sample has other DNA sequences that encode this CDR3 too. The chain joins TRBV6-6 to TRBJ2-1, with D hard to call. The CDR3 consists of 11 residues. The V gene's germline CDR1 is MNHNY and CDR2 SVGAGI (reference sequence). V dropped 2 bases and J dropped 6 bases, with 2 bases sitting between them. The CDR3 DNA is TGTGCCAGCAGTTACCTCAATGAGCAGTTCTTC. This translates into CASSYLNEQFF.

The chain employs TRBV10-1 and TRBJ2-5, with D unclear. CDR3 length: 17 amino acids. Germline CDR1 reads WNHNN; CDR2 reads SYGVQD (reference sequence). Trimming removed 8 bases from V and 6 bases from J, with 28 bases in between. The CDR3: CASRMSRLLLVKKTQYF. Written as DNA, the CDR3 is TGCGCCAGCCGTATGAGTAGACTGTTGTTGGTTAAGAAGACCCAGTACTTC.

In DNA form, the CDR3 reads TGCAGCGCCGCTAGCGTCTCCTACAATGAGCAGTTCTTC. It specifies CSAASVSYNEQFF. The rearrangement uses TRBV29-1 and TRBJ2-1, with D maybe TRBD2 (6 bases). Trimming stripped 7 bases from V and 0 bases from J, with 10 bases between. CDR3 size: 13 residues. Germline CDR1 SQVTM, CDR2 ANQGSEA.

This clone occurred once. The chain combines TRBV5-1 with TRBJ2-5; TRBD1 might be the D (6 bases). Germline CDR1 and CDR2: SGHRS and YFSETQ. CDR3 length: 13 residues. Trimming stripped 6 bases from V and 5 bases from J, with 14 bases between. This CDR3 is CASKQGYAETQYF. The CDR3 bases are TGCGCCAGCAAACAGGGTTATGCGGAGACCCAGTACTTC.

This clone was seen only once. The chain uses TRBV11-2 and TRBJ2-1; TRBD1 is a possible D gene (6 bases). V was shortened by 5 bases and J by 0 bases, with 11 bases between the two germline ends. The CDR3 has 15 residues. Germline V CDR1 and CDR2: SGHAT, FQNNGV. CDR3 in DNA: TGTGCCAGCAGCACCAGGGGCGACTCCTACAATGAGCAGTTCTTC. This translates into CASSTRGDSYNEQFF.

V is TRBV29-1 and J is TRBJ1-2; possible D gene TRBD1, 6 bases. The CDR3 covers 13 residues. V was trimmed by 7 bases and J by 8 bases, leaving 20 bases between them. Germline V gene lookup returns CDR1 SQVTM and CDR2 ANQGSEA. CDR3 nucleotide sequence: TGCAGCGGCAGACAGGCGGCAGGAGGAGGCTACACCTTC. Its protein product is CSGRQAAGGGYTF.

About this clone: The sample contains more than one DNA sequence encoding this CDR3. The chain recombines TRBV9 with TRBJ2-5; the match to TRBD2 covers 12 bases. Germline CDR1 is SGDLS and CDR2 is YYNGEE. This CDR3 is built from 16 residues. V was pared by 0 bases and J by 3 bases, with 3 bases of the junction left unmatched. CDR3 sequence reads: CASSVGLAGVEETQYF. The CDR3 coding sequence is TGTGCCAGCAGCGTAGGACTAGCGGGAGTGGAAGAGACCCAGTACTTC.

The rearrangement uses TRBV5-5 and TRBJ1-2; 12 bases fit TRBD1. The trim removed 3 bases at V and 7 bases at J, leaving 7 bases unmatched. The germline V gene has CDR1 SGHKS and CDR2 YYEKEE (reference sequence). This CDR3 is 15 amino acids long. The DNA of the CDR3 is TGTGCCAGCAGCTGGCCGGGACAGGGGGCGTCTGGCTACACCTTC. Its translation is CASSWPGQGASGYTF.